Below are 27 T cell receptor beta chains sequenced from a single sample in a study of response to subunit inactivated influenza vaccine. TCRdb itself ran the RT-PCR reads through MiXCR, one entry per CDR3 protein. The sample carries some 550,000 distinct CDR3 sequences, under 30% recorded once. These data also featured in a second study, about T cells expressing NK-cell markers. From that study: TCR beta libraries carry UMIs added by 5'RACE template switching.

The sequenced sample was CD4+ T cells sorted from PBMCs, obtained 12 days after vaccination. Every receptor here comes from a man aged 45-60 years who received an inactivated influenza vaccine.

There are a few counts of this clonotype. This chain links TRBV7-2 with TRBJ2-3, with 11 bases fitting TRBD1. The CDR3 has 15 residues. Germline CDR1 reads SGHTA; CDR2 reads FQGNSA. The V segment lost 5 bases and the J segment 8 bases; nucleotides outside the gene matches: 9. CDR3 protein: CASSLGTGGWGTQYF. Written as DNA, the CDR3 is TGTGCCAGCAGCCTTGGGACAGGGGGATGGGGTACGCAGTATTTT.

The V gene is TRBV25-1, the J gene TRBJ1-6, with 8 positions matching TRBD1. CDR1 MGHDK and CDR2 SYGVNS come from the germline V gene. J gave up 9 bases and V 3 bases, and 1 base lay outside the gene matches. The CDR3 runs 13 residues. As DNA, the CDR3 is TGTGCCAGCAGTGAGACAGGGGTTTCACCCCTCCACTTT. This sequence encodes CASSETGVSPLHF.

The chain carries TRBV4-1 and TRBJ2-7, with a weak D call TRBD1 (6 bases). The CDR3 runs 16 residues. Trimming removed 0 bases from V and 7 bases from J, with 19 bases in between. Germline CDR1 and CDR2: MGHRA and YSYEKL. The CDR3 here is CASSQDWAGAFGEQYF. The CDR3 DNA follows: TGCGCCAGCAGCCAAGATTGGGCAGGGGCCTTTGGGGAGCAGTACTTC.

The table lists this clonotype with many counts. An end of the junction differs from the germline gene, which may be a read error. The CDR3 here is CASSLGGFGNTIYF. The CDR3 nucleotides read TGCGCCAGCAGCTTAGGGGGTTTTGGAAACACCATATATTTT. The chain couples TRBV11-2 to TRBJ1-3; D might be TRBD1 (6 bases). This CDR3 comprises 14 residues. The germline CDR1 and CDR2 sequences are SGHAT and FQNNGV.

V gene TRBV15 combines with J gene TRBJ2-1, with TRBD1 matching 11 bases. Germline values: CDR1 LNHNV, CDR2 YYDKDF (reference sequence). The CDR3 totals 17 residues. Unmatched junction bases numbered 7, after V lost 0 bases and J lost 6 bases. The CDR3 nucleotides read TGTGCCACCAGCAGAGAACGGCGCGGGACAGGGGGCAATGAGCAGTTCTTC. Translating it yields CATSRERRGTGGNEQFF.

The chain recombines TRBV7-9 with TRBJ1-2, with 7 bases aligning to TRBD1. V was pared by 6 bases and J by 7 bases, with 11 bases of the junction left unmatched. This CDR3 spans 14 amino acids. Per the germline V gene, CDR1 is SEHNR and CDR2 is FQNEAQ (reference sequence). The DNA for the CDR3 is TGTGCCAGCAGACCGACAGGGATTCAGGCTGGCTACACCTTC. It translates to CASRPTGIQAGYTF.

The rearrangement links TRBV6-1 to TRBJ2-7, with D tentatively TRBD1 or TRBD2 (5 bases each). The CDR3 is 11 amino acids. The germline gives CDR1 MNHNS, CDR2 SASEGT. Trimming pared 4 bases from V and 11 bases from J, leaving 12 bases between. CDR3 sequence reads: CASSGGPLEYF. The CDR3 DNA reads as TGTGCCAGCAGTGGGGGACCGCTCGAGTACTTC.

This clonotype was found many times. V is TRBV5-1 and J is TRBJ1-1; 8 bases are a match to TRBD1. V gave up 4 bases and J gave up 2 bases; unmatched junction bases: 4. The CDR3 totals 14 residues. Germline CDR1 is SGHRS and CDR2 is YFSETQ. The CDR3 sequence: CASSSQGANTEAFF. The CDR3, as DNA: TGCGCCAGCAGCAGCCAGGGGGCTAACACTGAAGCTTTCTTT.

CDR3 DNA sequence: TGTGCCACCAGCAGACAGAGAGCCGGGGAGCTGTTTTTT. Translating gives CATSRQRAGELFF. V gene TRBV15 combines with J gene TRBJ2-2; no clear D. In germline, CDR1 is LNHNV, CDR2 YYDKDF (reference sequence). Trimming shortened V by 2 bases and J by 6 bases, and 7 bases separated the two germline ends. The CDR3 runs to 13 residues.

This clonotype was seen a handful of times. The chain recombines TRBV5-1 with TRBJ2-1; 8 nucleotides align to TRBD2. With 6 bases clipped from V and 0 bases from J, the junction kept 8 bases outside the gene matches. Germline lookup yields CDR1 SGHRS and CDR2 YFSETQ. This CDR3 is built from 16 residues. The CDR3 loop is CASTQAGALSYNEQFF. The CDR3 coding sequence is TGCGCCAGCACACAAGCGGGGGCACTCTCCTACAATGAGCAGTTCTTC.

The V call is TRBV20-1, the J call TRBJ2-3; D gene ambiguous. The V end was cut by 2 bases, the J end by 4 bases, with 13 bases between. Germline V lookup: CDR1 DFQATT, CDR2 SNEGSKA (reference sequence). The CDR3 runs to 14 residues. The CDR3 DNA sequence: TGCAGTGCTAGAACCGGGCCCCCAGCAGATACGCAGTATTTT. This gives the protein CSARTGPPADTQYF.

This clonotype was picked up many times. CDR3 nucleotides: TGCGCCAGCAGCTTGGATCCAGCGGGGGTGACCGGGGAGCTGTTTTTT. It codes for CASSLDPAGVTGELFF. V gene TRBV5-1 combines with J gene TRBJ2-2, with 8 bases matching TRBD2. Germline V lookup: CDR1 SGHRS, CDR2 YFSETQ. This CDR3 comprises 16 residues. The junction had 6 bases not matched to a gene; V was cut back by 0 bases and J by 5 bases.

The J gene is TRBJ2-7, the V gene TRBV19; a possible D gene is TRBD1 (6 bases). V lost 4 bases and J lost 0, with 22 bases in between. The CDR3 totals 18 residues. CDR1 is LNHDA, CDR2 SQIVND, per germline (reference sequence). CDR3 amino acids: CASSTRTGLLTSSYEQYF. The CDR3 DNA reads as TGTGCCAGTAGTACACGCACAGGGTTACTCACGAGCTCCTACGAGCAGTACTTC.

This clonotype was detected ten times or more. The chain joins TRBV7-2 to TRBJ1-5, with a weak D call TRBD1 (5 bases). The V gene's germline CDR1 is SGHTA and CDR2 FQGNSA. The CDR3 runs to 13 residues. The germline V and J ends were trimmed by 5 bases and 4 bases, with 9 bases remaining between them. The CDR3 here is CASSRSGNQPQHF. In DNA, the CDR3 is TGTGCCAGCAGCCGATCAGGGAATCAGCCCCAGCATTTT.

This clonotype was seen a handful of times. The chain carries TRBV12-3 or TRBV12-4 and TRBJ2-3, with 8 nucleotides matching TRBD1. Trimming took 6 bases from V and 4 from J; bases not matched to a gene: 6. The length of the CDR3 is 14 residues. DNA of the CDR3: TGTGCCAGCAGCCAGGGACAGGCCGCAGATACGCAGTATTTT. Translation: CASSQGQAADTQYF.

This clonotype has more than one count but fewer than ten. V gene TRBV15 combines with J gene TRBJ2-3; D gene unclear. Trimming took off 8 bases at V and 3 bases at J, with 9 bases between the two ends. Germline values: CDR1 LNHNV, CDR2 YYDKDF (reference sequence). The length of the CDR3 is 12 residues. CDR3 bases: TGTGCCACCTCCGTACGAACAGATACGCAGTATTTT. It is translated as CATSVRTDTQYF. Variable domain in full (rest from reference TRBV15 and TRBJ2-3): DAMVIQNPRYQVTQFGKPVTLSCSQTLNHNVMYWYQQKSSQAPKLLFHYYDKDFNNEADTPDNFQSRRPNTSFCFLDIRSPGLGDTAMYLCATSVRTDTQYFGPGTRLTVL.

V is TRBV10-3 and J is TRBJ2-7; 10 positions match TRBD1. The germline V gene has CDR1 ENHRY and CDR2 SYGVKD. There are 15 residues in the CDR3. J lost 7 bases, V lost 3 bases, and 9 bases had no gene match. CDR3 nucleotides: TGTGCCATCAGTGATCTCCTGGGACAGGGGTTTGAGCAGTACTTC. It is translated as CAISDLLGQGFEQYF.

This clonotype has a handful of counts. The chain uses TRBV5-1 and TRBJ1-6; 8 bases agree with TRBD1. The CDR3 runs to 14 residues. The germline gives CDR1 SGHRS, CDR2 YFSETQ. With V trimmed by 6 bases and J by 8 bases, 7 bases remained unmatched. CDR3 amino acids: CASTTGGNDSPLHF. CDR3 in DNA: TGCGCCAGCACAACAGGGGGGAACGATTCACCCCTCCACTTT.

This clonotype was seen a few times. This sequence joins TRBV24-1 and TRBJ2-3; no reliable D call. The CDR3 runs 13 residues. Trimming cost V 5 bases and J 2 bases, with 7 bases left between them. Germline-derived CDR1 and CDR2 are KGHDR and SFDVKD. In DNA, the CDR3 is TGTGCCACCAGTGGGATACTCACAGATACGCAGTATTTT. This translates into CATSGILTDTQYF.

The chain carries TRBV15 and TRBJ2-1, with 7 bases identical to TRBD1. With V trimmed by 6 bases and J by 3 bases, 5 bases remained unmatched. Per the germline V gene, CDR1 is LNHNV and CDR2 is YYDKDF (reference sequence). The CDR3 spans 14 residues. The CDR3 region is CATRRQGNYNEQFF. CDR3 DNA sequence: TGTGCCACCAGGAGACAGGGAAACTACAATGAGCAGTTCTTC.

The V call is TRBV2, the J call TRBJ1-2; D is unresolved. There are 13 residues in the CDR3. V was cut by 5 bases and J by 9 bases, with 16 bases left in between. Germline CDR1 reads SNHLY; CDR2 reads FYNNEI. Here the CDR3 reads CASSKGREASYTF. For the CDR3, the DNA is TGTGCCAGCAGTAAAGGACGGGAGGCGAGCTACACCTTC.

This chain connects TRBV12-3 or TRBV12-4 to TRBJ1-1; 7 nucleotides match TRBD1. V shed 6 bases and J 5 bases; nucleotides not matched to a gene: 3. This CDR3 comprises 12 residues. The CDR3 loop reads CASSRQGTEAFF. The DNA for the CDR3 is TGTGCCAGCAGCCGACAGGGTACTGAAGCTTTCTTT.

The chain joins TRBV19 to TRBJ2-6; D is ambiguous. The CDR3 contains 17 residues. CDR1 is LNHDA and CDR2 is SQIVND in the germline V gene (reference sequence). Trimming cost V 5 bases and J 0 bases, with 14 bases left between them. In DNA form, the CDR3 reads TGTGCCAGTAGTCGGCGGAAGGCGTACTCTGGGGCCAACGTCCTGACTTTC. Protein: CASSRRKAYSGANVLTF.

This chain connects TRBV7-9 to TRBJ2-7; either TRBD1 or TRBD2 may supply D (5 bases each). CDR3 size: 14 residues. V was cut by 1 base and J by 2 bases, with 9 bases left in between. CDR1 SEHNR and CDR2 FQNEAQ come from the germline V gene (reference sequence). The CDR3 sequence is CASSLVSGPYEQYF. The CDR3 DNA reads as TGTGCCAGCAGCTTAGTATCGGGACCCTACGAGCAGTACTTC. The variable domain in full, completed from reference TRBV7-9 and TRBJ2-7, reads DTGVSQNPRHKITKRGQNVTFRCDPISEHNRLYWYRQTLGQGPEFLTYFQNEAQLEKSRLLSDRFSAERPKGSFSTLEIQRTEQGDSAMYLCASSLVSGPYEQYFGPGTRLTVT.

CDR3 bases: TGTGCCAGCAGCGTAGGAGGGACAGGGGGCCGGGAGACCCAGTACTTC. This encodes CASSVGGTGGRETQYF. This chain uses TRBV9 with TRBJ2-5, with 12 positions matching TRBD1. This CDR3 has 16 amino acids. CDR1 and CDR2 from the germline V gene are SGDLS and YYNGEE. V lost 0 bases and J lost 5; bases outside the gene matches: 5.

The chain is built from TRBV29-1 and TRBJ1-1, with TRBD1 as a possible D gene (5 bases). Germline V gene lookup returns CDR1 SQVTM and CDR2 ANQGSEA. This CDR3 region has 13 residues. Trimming cost V 1 base and J 10 bases, with 16 bases left between them. The CDR3 DNA reads as TGCAGCGTTGAAGGGAGATTGGGACGCGGAGCTTTCTTT. It translates to CSVEGRLGRGAFF.

This clonotype has a count of ten or more. V and J are TRBV20-1 and TRBJ2-7, with 12 positions matching TRBD2. The CDR3 is 16 residues long. CDR1 is DFQATT and CDR2 is SNEGSKA in the germline V gene (reference sequence). The V segment lost 3 bases and the J segment 4 bases; nucleotides outside the gene matches: 10. CDR3 DNA sequence: TGCAGTGCTAGTGAACCCCGACTAGCGGGAGAGTACGAGCAGTACTTC. Its translation: CSASEPRLAGEYEQYF.